This T cell receptor beta chain was captured in a study of control samples from healthy donors and cancer patients. Assay: immunoSEQ multiplex PCR; the TCRdb copy retains only in-frame clones and omits some. The sample has fewer than 200,000 clones, about 93% seen once; the top ten hold roughly 1.5%. The sequenced sample was blood. This clonotype originated in a man between 18 and 35 years old in good health.

The CDR3 loop is CASSGTGQGPEKLFF. CDR3 DNA sequence: TGTGCCAGCAGTGGAACTGGACAGGGGCCGGAAAAACTGTTTTTT. The rearrangement joins TRBV28 to TRBJ1-4; 9 positions match TRBD1. The ends lost 5 bases at V and 8 bases at J; junction bases unmatched: 9. This CDR3 has 15 residues. Looked up from germline, CDR1 is MDHEN and CDR2 is SYDVKM.